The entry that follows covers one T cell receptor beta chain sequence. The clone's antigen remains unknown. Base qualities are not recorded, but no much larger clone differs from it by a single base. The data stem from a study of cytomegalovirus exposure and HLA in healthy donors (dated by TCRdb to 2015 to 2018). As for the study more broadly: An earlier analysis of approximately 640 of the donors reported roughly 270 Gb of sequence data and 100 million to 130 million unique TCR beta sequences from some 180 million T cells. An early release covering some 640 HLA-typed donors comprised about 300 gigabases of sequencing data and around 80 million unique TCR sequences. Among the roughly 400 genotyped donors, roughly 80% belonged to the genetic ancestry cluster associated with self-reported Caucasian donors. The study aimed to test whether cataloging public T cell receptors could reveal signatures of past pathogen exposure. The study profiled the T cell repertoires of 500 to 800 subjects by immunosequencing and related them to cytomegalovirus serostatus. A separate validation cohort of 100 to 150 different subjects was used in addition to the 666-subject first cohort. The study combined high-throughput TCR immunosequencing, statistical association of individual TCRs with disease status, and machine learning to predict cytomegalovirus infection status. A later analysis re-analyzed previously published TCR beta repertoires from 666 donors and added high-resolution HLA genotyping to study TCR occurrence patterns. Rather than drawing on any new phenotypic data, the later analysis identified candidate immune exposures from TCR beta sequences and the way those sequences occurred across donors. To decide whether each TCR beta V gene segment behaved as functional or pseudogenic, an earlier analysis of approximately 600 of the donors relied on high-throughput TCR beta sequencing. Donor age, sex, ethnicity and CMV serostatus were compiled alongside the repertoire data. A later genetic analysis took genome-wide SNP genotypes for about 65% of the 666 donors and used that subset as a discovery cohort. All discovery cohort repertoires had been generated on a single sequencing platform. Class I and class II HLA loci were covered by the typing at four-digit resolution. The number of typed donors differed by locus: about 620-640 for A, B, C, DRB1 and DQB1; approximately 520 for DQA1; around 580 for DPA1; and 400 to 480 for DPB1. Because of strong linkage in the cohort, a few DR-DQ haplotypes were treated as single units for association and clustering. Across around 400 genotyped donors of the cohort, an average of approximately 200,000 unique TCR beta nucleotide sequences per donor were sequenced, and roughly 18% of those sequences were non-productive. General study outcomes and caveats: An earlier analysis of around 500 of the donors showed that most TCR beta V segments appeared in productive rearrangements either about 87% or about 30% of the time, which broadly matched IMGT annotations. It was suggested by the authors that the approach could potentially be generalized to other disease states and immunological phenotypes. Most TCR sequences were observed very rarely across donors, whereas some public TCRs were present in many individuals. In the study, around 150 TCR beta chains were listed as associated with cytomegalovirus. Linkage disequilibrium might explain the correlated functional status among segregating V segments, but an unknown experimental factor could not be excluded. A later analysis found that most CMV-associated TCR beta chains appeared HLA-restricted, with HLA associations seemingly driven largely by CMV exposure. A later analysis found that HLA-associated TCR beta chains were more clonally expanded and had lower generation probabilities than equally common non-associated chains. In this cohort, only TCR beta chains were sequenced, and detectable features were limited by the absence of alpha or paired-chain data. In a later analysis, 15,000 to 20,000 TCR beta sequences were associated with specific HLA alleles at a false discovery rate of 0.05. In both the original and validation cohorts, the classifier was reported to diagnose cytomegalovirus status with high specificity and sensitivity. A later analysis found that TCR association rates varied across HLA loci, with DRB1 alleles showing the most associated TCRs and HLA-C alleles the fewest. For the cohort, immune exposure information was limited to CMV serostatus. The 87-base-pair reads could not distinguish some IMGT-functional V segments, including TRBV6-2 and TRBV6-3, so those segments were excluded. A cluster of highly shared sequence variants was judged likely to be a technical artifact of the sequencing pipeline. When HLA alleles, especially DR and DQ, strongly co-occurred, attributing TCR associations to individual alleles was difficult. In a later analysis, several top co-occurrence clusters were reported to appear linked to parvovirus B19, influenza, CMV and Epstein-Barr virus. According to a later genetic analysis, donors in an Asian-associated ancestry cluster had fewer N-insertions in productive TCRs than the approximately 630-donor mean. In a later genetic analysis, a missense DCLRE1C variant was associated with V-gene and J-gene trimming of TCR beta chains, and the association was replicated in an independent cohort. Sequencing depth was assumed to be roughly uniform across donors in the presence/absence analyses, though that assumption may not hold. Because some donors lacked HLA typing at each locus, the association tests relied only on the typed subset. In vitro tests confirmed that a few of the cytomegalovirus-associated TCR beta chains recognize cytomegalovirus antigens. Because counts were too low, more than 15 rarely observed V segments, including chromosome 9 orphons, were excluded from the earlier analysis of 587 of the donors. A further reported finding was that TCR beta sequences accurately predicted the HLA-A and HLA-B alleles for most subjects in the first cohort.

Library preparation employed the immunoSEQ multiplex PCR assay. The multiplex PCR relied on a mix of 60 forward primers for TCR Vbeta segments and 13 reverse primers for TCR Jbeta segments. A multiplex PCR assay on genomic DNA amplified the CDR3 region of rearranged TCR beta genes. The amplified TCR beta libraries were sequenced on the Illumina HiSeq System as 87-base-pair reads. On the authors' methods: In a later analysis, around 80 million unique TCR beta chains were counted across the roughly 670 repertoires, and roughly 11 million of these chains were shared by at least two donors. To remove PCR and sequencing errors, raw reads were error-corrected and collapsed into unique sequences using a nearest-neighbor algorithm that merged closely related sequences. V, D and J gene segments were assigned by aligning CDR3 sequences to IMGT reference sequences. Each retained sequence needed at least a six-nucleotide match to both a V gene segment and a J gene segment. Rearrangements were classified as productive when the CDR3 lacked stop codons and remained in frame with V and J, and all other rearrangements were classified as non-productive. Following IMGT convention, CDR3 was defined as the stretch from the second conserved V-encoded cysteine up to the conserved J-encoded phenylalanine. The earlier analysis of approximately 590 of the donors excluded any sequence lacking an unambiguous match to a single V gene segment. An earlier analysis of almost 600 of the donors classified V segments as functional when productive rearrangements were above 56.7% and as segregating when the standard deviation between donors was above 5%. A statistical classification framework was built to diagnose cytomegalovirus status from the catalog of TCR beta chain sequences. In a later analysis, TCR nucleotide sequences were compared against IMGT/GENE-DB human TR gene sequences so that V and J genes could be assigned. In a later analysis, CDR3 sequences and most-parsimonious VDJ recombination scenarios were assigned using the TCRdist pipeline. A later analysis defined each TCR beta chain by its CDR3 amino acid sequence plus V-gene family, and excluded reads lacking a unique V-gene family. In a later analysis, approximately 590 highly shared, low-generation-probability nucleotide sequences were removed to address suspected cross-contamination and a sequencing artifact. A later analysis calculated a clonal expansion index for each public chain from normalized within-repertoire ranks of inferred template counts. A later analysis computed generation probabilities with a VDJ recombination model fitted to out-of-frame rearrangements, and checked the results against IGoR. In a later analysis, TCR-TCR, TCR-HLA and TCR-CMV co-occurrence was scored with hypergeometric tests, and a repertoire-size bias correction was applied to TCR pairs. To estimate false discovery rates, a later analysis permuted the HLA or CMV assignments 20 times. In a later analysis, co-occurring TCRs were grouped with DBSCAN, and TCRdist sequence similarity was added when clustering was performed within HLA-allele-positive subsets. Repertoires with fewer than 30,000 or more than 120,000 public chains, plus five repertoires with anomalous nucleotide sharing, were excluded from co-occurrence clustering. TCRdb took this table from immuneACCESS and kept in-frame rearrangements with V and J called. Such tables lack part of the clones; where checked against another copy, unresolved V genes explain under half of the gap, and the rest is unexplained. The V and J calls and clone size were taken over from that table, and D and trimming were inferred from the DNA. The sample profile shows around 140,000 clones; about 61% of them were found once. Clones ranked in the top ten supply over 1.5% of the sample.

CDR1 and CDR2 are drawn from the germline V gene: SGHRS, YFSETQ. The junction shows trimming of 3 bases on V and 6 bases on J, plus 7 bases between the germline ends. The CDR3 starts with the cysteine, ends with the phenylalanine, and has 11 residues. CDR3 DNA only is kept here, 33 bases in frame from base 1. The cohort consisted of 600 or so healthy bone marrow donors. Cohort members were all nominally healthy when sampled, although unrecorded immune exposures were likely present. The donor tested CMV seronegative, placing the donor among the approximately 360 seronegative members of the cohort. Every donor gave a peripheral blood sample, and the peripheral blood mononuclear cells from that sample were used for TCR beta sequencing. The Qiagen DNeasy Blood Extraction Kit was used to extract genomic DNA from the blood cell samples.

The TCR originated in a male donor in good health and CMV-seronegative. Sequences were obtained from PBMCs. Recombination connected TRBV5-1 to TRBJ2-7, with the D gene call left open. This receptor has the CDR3 CASSYSSEQYF. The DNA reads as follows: TGCGCCAGCAGCTATAGTAGCGAGCAGTACTTC.